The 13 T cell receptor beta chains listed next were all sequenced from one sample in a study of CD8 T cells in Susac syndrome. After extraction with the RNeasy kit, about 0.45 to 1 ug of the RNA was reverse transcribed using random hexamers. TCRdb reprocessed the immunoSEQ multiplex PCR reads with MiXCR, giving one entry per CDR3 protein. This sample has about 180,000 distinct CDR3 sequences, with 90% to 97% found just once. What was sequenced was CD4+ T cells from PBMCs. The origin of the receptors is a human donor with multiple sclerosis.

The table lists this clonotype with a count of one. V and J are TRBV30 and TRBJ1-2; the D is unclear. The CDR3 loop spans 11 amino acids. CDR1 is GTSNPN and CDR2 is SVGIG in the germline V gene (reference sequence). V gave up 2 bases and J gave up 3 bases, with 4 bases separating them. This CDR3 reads CAWSFDYGYTF. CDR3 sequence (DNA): TGTGCCTGGAGTTTCGACTATGGCTACACCTTC.

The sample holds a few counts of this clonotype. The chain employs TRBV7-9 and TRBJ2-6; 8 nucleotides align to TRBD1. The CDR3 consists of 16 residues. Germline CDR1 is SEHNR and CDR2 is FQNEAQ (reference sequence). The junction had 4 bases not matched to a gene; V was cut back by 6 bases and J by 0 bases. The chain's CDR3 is CASSLTGGSGANVLTF. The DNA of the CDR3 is TGTGCCAGCAGTCTAACAGGGGGCTCTGGGGCCAACGTCCTGACTTTC.

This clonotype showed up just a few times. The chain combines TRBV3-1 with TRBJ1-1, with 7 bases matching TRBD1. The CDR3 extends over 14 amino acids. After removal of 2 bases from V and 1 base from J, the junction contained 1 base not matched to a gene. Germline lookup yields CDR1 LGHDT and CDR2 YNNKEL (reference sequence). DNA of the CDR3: TGTGCCAGCAGCCAACGGACAGGGAACACTGAAGCTTTCTTT. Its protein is CASSQRTGNTEAFF.

In DNA form, the CDR3 reads TGCAGCGTACACGTCCCAACGGTACAAGCCTACAATGAGCAGTTCTTC. Its translation: CSVHVPTVQAYNEQFF. This chain joins TRBV29-1 and TRBJ2-1; no definite D call. The germline gives CDR1 SQVTM, CDR2 ANQGSEA. The CDR3 is 16 amino acids. V lost 6 bases, J lost 2 bases, and 20 bases lay in between.

The CDR3 loop reads CATSMTDYEQYF. The CDR3 DNA is TGTGCCACCAGCATGACAGACTACGAGCAGTACTTC. This chain uses TRBV15 with TRBJ2-7; the D gene is possibly TRBD1 (5 bases). V dropped 4 bases and J dropped 3 bases, with 7 bases sitting between them. Per the germline V gene, CDR1 is LNHNV and CDR2 is YYDKDF (reference sequence). This CDR3 spans 12 amino acids.

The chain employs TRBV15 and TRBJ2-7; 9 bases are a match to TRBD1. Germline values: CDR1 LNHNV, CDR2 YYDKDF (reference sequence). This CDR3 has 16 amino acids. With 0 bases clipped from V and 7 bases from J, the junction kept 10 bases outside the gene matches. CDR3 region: CATSRDGWDRAREQYF. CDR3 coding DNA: TGTGCCACCAGCAGAGATGGATGGGACAGGGCACGGGAGCAGTACTTC.

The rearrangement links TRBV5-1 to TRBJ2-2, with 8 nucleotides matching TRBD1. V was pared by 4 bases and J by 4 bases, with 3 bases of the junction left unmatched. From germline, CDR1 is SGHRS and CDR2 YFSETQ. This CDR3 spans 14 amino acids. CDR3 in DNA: TGCGCCAGCAGCCTGACAGGGGCCACCGGGGAGCTGTTTTTT. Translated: CASSLTGATGELFF.

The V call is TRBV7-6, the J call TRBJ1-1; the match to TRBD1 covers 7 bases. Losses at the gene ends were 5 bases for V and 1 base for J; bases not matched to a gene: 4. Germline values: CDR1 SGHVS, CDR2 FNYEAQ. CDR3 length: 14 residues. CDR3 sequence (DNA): TGTGCCAGCAGCGCATACAGGGGGAACACTGAAGCTTTCTTT. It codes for CASSAYRGNTEAFF. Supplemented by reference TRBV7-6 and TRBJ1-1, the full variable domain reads GAGVSQSPRYKVTKRGQDVALRCDPISGHVSLYWYRQALGQGPEFLTYFNYEAQQDKSGLPNDRFSAERPEGSISTLTIQRTEQRDSAMYRCASSAYRGNTEAFFGQGTRLTVV.

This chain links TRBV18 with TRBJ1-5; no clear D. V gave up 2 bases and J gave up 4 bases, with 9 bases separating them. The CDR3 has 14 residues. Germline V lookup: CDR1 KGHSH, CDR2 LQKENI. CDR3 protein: CASSPTSGNQPQHF. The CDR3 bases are TGTGCCAGCTCACCAACTTCGGGGAATCAGCCCCAGCATTTT.

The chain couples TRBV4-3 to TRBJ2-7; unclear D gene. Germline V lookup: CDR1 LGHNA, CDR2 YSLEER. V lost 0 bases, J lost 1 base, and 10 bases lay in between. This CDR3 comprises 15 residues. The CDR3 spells CASSQEPGESYEQYF. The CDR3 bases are TGCGCCAGCAGCCAAGAGCCAGGCGAATCCTACGAGCAGTACTTC.

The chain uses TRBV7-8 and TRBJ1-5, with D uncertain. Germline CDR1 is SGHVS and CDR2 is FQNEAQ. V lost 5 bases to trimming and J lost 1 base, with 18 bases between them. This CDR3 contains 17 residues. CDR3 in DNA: TGTGCCAGCAGCCCAGTCGGGTTTGGAGGGAGCAATCAGCCCCAGCATTTT. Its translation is CASSPVGFGGSNQPQHF.

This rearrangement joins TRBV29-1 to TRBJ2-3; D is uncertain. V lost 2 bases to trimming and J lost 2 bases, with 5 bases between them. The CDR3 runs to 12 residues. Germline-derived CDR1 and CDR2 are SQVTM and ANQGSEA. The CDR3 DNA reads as TGCAGCGTTGAATTGATCACAGATACGCAGTATTTT. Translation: CSVELITDTQYF.

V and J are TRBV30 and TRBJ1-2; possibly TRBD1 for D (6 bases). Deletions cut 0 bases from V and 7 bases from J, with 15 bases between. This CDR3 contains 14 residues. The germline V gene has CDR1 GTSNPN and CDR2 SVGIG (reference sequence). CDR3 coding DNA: TGTGCCTGGAGTGTACGCGGGGGGCCGGGTGGCTACACCTTC. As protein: CAWSVRGGPGGYTF. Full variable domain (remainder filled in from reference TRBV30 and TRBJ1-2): SQTIHQWPATLVQPVGSPLSLECTVEGTSNPNLYWYRQAAGRGLQLLFYSVGIGQISSEVPQNLSASRPQDRQFILSSKKLLLSDSGFYLCAWSVRGGPGGYTFGSGTRLTVV.